The rows below give T cell receptor beta chains drawn from one sample of a study of shared clonotypes between healthy human individuals. Only in-frame clones appear in the TCRdb table, and some are missing; sequencing was by immunoSEQ multiplex PCR. Of a few million clones in the sample, less than 95% were seen once. The sample comprised naive CD4+ T cells from PBMCs. The source of these receptors is a young man in good health. Some clones in this sample may be carry-over from other donors' samples. Each CDR3 is given with its conserved first and last residue. The order of the fields is V gene, CDR3 length, D gene, clone size, J gene, CDR3 DNA, CDR3 protein. The D gene is left open where the match is weak. Expanded clones are given a class, and other clones once, few, many or no size at all.

TRBV7-2	15	NA	NA	TRBJ1-1	TGTGCCAGCAGCTTATTAGGGGGGAGCGGCACTGAAGCTTTCTTT	CASSLLGGSGTEAFF
TRBV5-1	14	TRBD2	NA	TRBJ2-5	TGCGCCAGCAGCCCAACTAGCGCCGGAGAGACCCAGTACTTC	CASSPTSAGETQYF
TRBV10-3	14	NA	NA	TRBJ2-5	TGTGCCATCAGTGAGTCTGGGTTTCAAGAGACCCAGTACTTC	CAISESGFQETQYF
TRBV7-9	17	TRBD2	NA	TRBJ2-2	TGTGCCAGCTCGGGACTAGCGGGAGCCCGGGGCACCGGGGAGCTGTTTTTT	CASSGLAGARGTGELFF
TRBV28	16	NA	NA	TRBJ2-3	TGTGCCAGCAGTAGAATCCGGGATGGGGGAAAAGATACGCAGTATTTT	CASSRIRDGGKDTQYF
TRBV11-2	12	NA	once	TRBJ1-2	TGTGCCAGCGGACAGTCTTCCTATGGCTACACCTTC	CASGQSSYGYTF
TRBV6-5	15	NA	NA	TRBJ2-1	TGTGCCAGCAGCCTCCGGGGGGCTATCTACAATGAGCAGTTCTTC	CASSLRGAIYNEQFF
TRBV28	13	NA	NA	TRBJ1-5	TGTGCCAGCCGGAGGGGGATGAATCAGCCCCAGCATTTT	CASRRGMNQPQHF
TRBV5-1	16	NA	NA	TRBJ2-1	TGCGCCAGCAGCTACGGGGACCTGTCGGGGGTGGGTGAGCAGTTCTTC	CASSYGDLSGVGEQFF
TRBV2	12	TRBD1	NA	TRBJ1-5	TGTGCCAGCAGTGGCAGGGGGCAGCCCCAGCATTTT	CASSGRGQPQHF
TRBV9	15	TRBD2	NA	TRBJ2-3	TGTGCCAGCAGCCCTAGCGGGGGGATCAGAGATACGCAGTATTTT	CASSPSGGIRDTQYF
TRBV5-1	16	NA	NA	TRBJ2-7	TGCGCCAGCAGCCGATGGGGTAATGCGGGGCTCTACGAGCAGTACTTC	CASSRWGNAGLYEQYF
TRBV28	13	NA	once	TRBJ1-1	TGTGCCAGCAGTTTCTCGAGGATCACTGAAGCTTTCTTT	CASSFSRITEAFF
TRBV4-1	17	TRBD1	NA	TRBJ1-5	TGCGCCAGCAGCCAAGAACCCGGACAGGGGGCGAGGCAGCCCCAGCATTTT	CASSQEPGQGARQPQHF
TRBV7-2	12	NA	once	TRBJ2-3	TGTGCCAGCGGCGGAACCACAGATACGCAGTATTTT	CASGGTTDTQYF
TRBV5-1	13	NA	NA	TRBJ2-3	TGCGCCAGCAGCTTACAGGACACAGATACGCAGTATTTT	CASSLQDTDTQYF
TRBV28	14	TRBD2	NA	TRBJ2-5	TGTGCCAGCGGAGCGGGAGGACCTCCAGAGACCCAGTACTTC	CASGAGGPPETQYF
TRBV30	13	TRBD1	NA	TRBJ2-4	TGTGCCTGGGCCGACAGGGGGCACAACATTCAGTACTTC	CAWADRGHNIQYF
TRBV6-5	15	NA	NA	TRBJ2-1	TGTGCCAGCAGTCGTACAGGGAGCTCCTACAATGAGCAGTTCTTC	CASSRTGSSYNEQFF
TRBV7-9	15	NA	NA	TRBJ2-5	TGTGCCAGCAGCTTAAGGCGGATGGGCCAAGAGACCCAGTACTTC	CASSLRRMGQETQYF
TRBV2	11	NA	once	TRBJ2-7	TGTGCCAGCAGTAGTGGGTACGAGCAGTACTTC	CASSSGYEQYF
TRBV2	14	NA	NA	TRBJ2-1	TGTGCCAGCAACGGGGCCTTCGCCTACAATGAGCAGTTCTTC	CASNGAFAYNEQFF
TRBV5-6	15	TRBD1	NA	TRBJ2-3	TGTGCCAGCAGCGGCGGACAGGGCCTCACAGATACGCAGTATTTT	CASSGGQGLTDTQYF
TRBV7-9	15	TRBD1	NA	TRBJ2-7	TGTGCCAGCAGCTCCTCCGGGACAGGTATCTACGAGCAGTACTTC	CASSSSGTGIYEQYF
TRBV19	16	TRBD1	NA	TRBJ1-1	TGTGCCAGTAGAAATACTTCCGGGACAGGGAGGCCTGAAGCTTTCTTT	CASRNTSGTGRPEAFF
TRBV30	15	TRBD1	NA	TRBJ1-2	TGTGCCTGGAGTGTCCCAGGACAGGGGTTTTATGGCTACACCTTC	CAWSVPGQGFYGYTF
TRBV5-1	14	TRBD2	once	TRBJ2-7	TGCGCCAGCAGGGGACTAGCGGGAGTGGGGGAGCAGTACTTC	CASRGLAGVGEQYF
TRBV7-2	15	NA	NA	TRBJ2-2	TGTGCCAGCAGCTCTCGCATAGGGGCGACCGGGGAGCTGTTTTTT	CASSSRIGATGELFF
TRBV4-1	16	TRBD2	NA	TRBJ2-1	TGCGCCAGCAGCCAAGGTATTGCTCTGGGGGGGGGTGAGCAGTTCTTC	CASSQGIALGGGEQFF
TRBV20-1	11	TRBD2	NA	TRBJ2-1	TGCAGTGCAGAGCGGGAAGGCGAGCAGTTCTTC	CSAEREGEQFF
TRBV28	13	TRBD1	NA	TRBJ2-7	TGTGCCAGCAGCACGACAGGGACCTACGAGCAGTACTTC	CASSTTGTYEQYF
TRBV7-8	16	NA	once	TRBJ1-5	TGTGCCAGCAGCCTTAGTCCGGGAGCGCTCAGGCAGCCCCAGCATTTT	CASSLSPGALRQPQHF
TRBV4-3	15	TRBD2	NA	TRBJ2-2	TGCGCCAGCAGCCAGACTAGCGGGAACACCGGGGAGCTGTTTTTT	CASSQTSGNTGELFF
TRBV7-8	15	TRBD1	NA	TRBJ1-5	TGTGCCAGCAGCCCACAGGGGACGCTCAATCAGCCCCAGCATTTT	CASSPQGTLNQPQHF
TRBV6-6	14	NA	NA	TRBJ1-2	TGTGCCAGCAGTTACGGGACTCCCCTTGTGGGCTACACCTTC	CASSYGTPLVGYTF
TRBV5-1	12	NA	NA	TRBJ2-3	TGCGCCAGCAGCATGCTAGGGAATACGCAGTATTTT	CASSMLGNTQYF
TRBV20-1	11	NA	NA	TRBJ2-5	TGCAGTGCCGCCGGACGAGAGACCCAGTACTTC	CSAAGRETQYF
TRBV6-6	13	NA	NA	TRBJ1-2	TGTGCCAGCAACAGGCGGACCGAGGATGGCTACACCTTC	CASNRRTEDGYTF
TRBV7-9	14	NA	NA	TRBJ2-7	TGTGCCAGCAGCTTAAATTTAGGGATCCACGAGCAGTACTTC	CASSLNLGIHEQYF
TRBV28	16	TRBD2	NA	TRBJ2-2	TGTGCCAGCAGTTCCCTCCCCGGGACTAAAACCGGGGAGCTGTTTTTT	CASSSLPGTKTGELFF
TRBV28	15	NA	NA	TRBJ2-1	TGTGCCAGCAGTTTCGGCGGGCCCTCCTACAATGAGCAGTTCTTC	CASSFGGPSYNEQFF
TRBV28	15	NA	NA	TRBJ2-7	TGTGCCAGCAGTTTAAGTGGCCAGCCAACCTACGAGCAGTACTTC	CASSLSGQPTYEQYF
TRBV15	16	NA	NA	TRBJ1-2	TGTGCCACCAGCAGAGACGGGCCATTGGCTAACTATGGCTACACCTTC	CATSRDGPLANYGYTF
TRBV7-9	18	TRBD2	NA	TRBJ2-5	TGTGCCAGCAGCCGAAGACTAGCGGGAGGACCAGGGCTGGAGACCCAGTACTTC	CASSRRLAGGPGLETQYF
TRBV7-8	12	TRBD2	NA	TRBJ2-2	TGTGCCAGCAGTCGGACTAGCGGGGAGCTGTTTTTT	CASSRTSGELFF
TRBV28	16	TRBD2	NA	TRBJ2-5	TGTGCCAGCAGCCCCCGGCAGGGAGGGTGGGGGGAGACCCAGTACTTC	CASSPRQGGWGETQYF
TRBV21-1	18	NA	NA	TRBJ1-2	TGTGCCAGCAGCAATAAAGACATTCCGGGACACCGGGGCTTAGGCTACACCTTC	CASSNKDIPGHRGLGYTF